A single sample is the source of the 31 T cell receptor beta chains below, sequenced in a study of tissue T cells after allogeneic stem cell transplantation. Data came from immunoSEQ multiplex PCR; TCRdb stores just in-frame clones and leaves some out. The sample shows some 2,000 clones, about 80% of them seen only once. The sequenced sample was colon tissue, obtained at autopsy. The receptors were gathered from a male patient aged 35-75 years with steroid-refractory graft-versus-host disease after an allogeneic stem cell transplant. The graft donor may account for some of the T cells.

The gene calls are TRBV27 and TRBJ2-5; D unclear. The CDR3 loop spans 11 amino acids. Trimming left V 8 bases short and J 5 bases short, with 9 bases between. CDR1 MNHEY and CDR2 SMNVEV come from the germline V gene (reference sequence). The CDR3 DNA reads TGTGCCAGCGGCAGTTGGGAGACCCAGTACTTC. Its translation: CASGSWETQYF.

The CDR3 loop is CASSVDSGGIGEQFF. In DNA, the CDR3 is TGCGCCAGCAGTGTTGATAGCGGGGGAATAGGTGAGCAGTTCTTC. The rearrangement joins TRBV10-1 to TRBJ2-1, with 9 nucleotides matching TRBD2. V lost 4 bases and J lost 9; bases outside the gene matches: 10. The germline gives CDR1 WNHNN, CDR2 SYGVQD (reference sequence). The CDR3 covers 15 residues.

This rearrangement joins TRBV24-1 to TRBJ2-1, with 9 bases aligning to TRBD1. Germline CDR1 is KGHDR and CDR2 is SFDVKD. With V trimmed by 3 bases and J by 0 bases, 5 bases remained unmatched. CDR3 length: 17 amino acids. CDR3 nucleotide sequence: TGTGCCACCAGTGATCCGACAGGGGGACACTCCTACAATGAGCAGTTCTTC. It translates to CATSDPTGGHSYNEQFF.

This clone was seen only once. The chain has TRBV3-1 (or the pseudogene TRBV3-2) and TRBJ1-2; D not resolved. The germline CDR1 and CDR2 sequences are LGHDT and YNNKEL (reference sequence). Trimming stripped 2 bases from V and 4 bases from J, with 5 bases between. The CDR3 is 12 amino acids. CDR3 amino acids: CASSQQSYGYTF. The CDR3 DNA is TGTGCCAGCAGCCAACAATCCTATGGCTACACCTTC.

The CDR3 bases are TGTGCCACCAGCAGAGATCAGGCGGGCCATCAGCCCCAGCATTTT. Amino acid sequence: CATSRDQAGHQPQHF. The V and J genes are TRBV15 and TRBJ1-5; D ambiguous. Germline V lookup: CDR1 LNHNV, CDR2 YYDKDF (reference sequence). V lost 0 bases and J 5 bases, leaving 11 bases between the germline ends. This CDR3 has 15 residues.

The chain recombines TRBV7-9 with TRBJ2-1; TRBD1 matches at 9 bases. The CDR3 has 15 amino acids. Germline lookup yields CDR1 SEHNR and CDR2 FQNEAQ (reference sequence). V lost 3 bases to trimming and J lost 7 bases; unmatched junction nucleotides: 7. CDR3 protein: CASSFTGGRGNEQFF. The CDR3 region has the DNA TGTGCCAGCAGCTTTACAGGGGGCAGGGGAAATGAGCAGTTCTTC.

This chain links TRBV5-4 with TRBJ2-3, with 14 bases fitting TRBD2. Germline V gene data show CDR1 as SGHNT and CDR2 as YYREEE (reference sequence). This CDR3 is 19 amino acids long. Trimming removed 4 bases from V and 4 bases from J; junction bases left unmatched: 14. CDR3 bases: TGTGCCAGCAGCCTCGGAGGACTAGCGGGGGGCTCAAGGGCAGATACGCAGTATTTT. This translates into CASSLGGLAGGSRADTQYF.

V and J are TRBV18 and TRBJ1-1; 10 nucleotides line up with TRBD1. CDR3 size: 16 residues. V was pared by 4 bases and J by 3 bases, with 8 bases of the junction left unmatched. Germline V CDR1 and CDR2: KGHSH, LQKENI. CDR3 in amino acids: CASSQSTGTGDTEAFF. The CDR3 coding sequence is TGTGCCAGCTCACAGAGTACCGGGACAGGGGACACTGAAGCTTTCTTT.

The J gene is TRBJ1-4, the V gene TRBV19, with TRBD1 matching over 10 bases. V gave up 5 bases and J gave up 8 bases; unmatched junction bases: 8. CDR3 length equals 15 residues. CDR1 is LNHDA, CDR2 SQIVND, per germline (reference sequence). The CDR3 DNA reads as TGTGCCAGTAGTCTCCCCGGGACAGGGGAAGAAAAACTGTTTTTT. It is translated as CASSLPGTGEEKLFF. The full variable domain, rest sourced from reference TRBV19 and TRBJ1-4, is DGGITQSPKYLFRKEGQNVTLSCEQNLNHDAMYWYRQDPGQGLRLIYYSQIVNDFQKGDIAEGYSVSREKKESFPLTVTSAQKNPTAFYLCASSLPGTGEEKLFFGSGTQLSVL.

V and J are TRBV7-3 and TRBJ2-1; the match to TRBD2 covers 9 bases. The V segment lost 5 bases and the J segment 2 bases; nucleotides outside the gene matches: 4. Looked up from germline, CDR1 is SGHTA and CDR2 is FQGTGA. The CDR3 runs to 15 residues. This CDR3 is CASSRTSGPYNEQFF. DNA of the CDR3: TGTGCCAGCAGCCGCACTAGCGGGCCCTACAATGAGCAGTTCTTC.

This clone appeared a few times. The J gene is TRBJ2-4, the V gene TRBV6-2 or TRBV6-3; D may be TRBD1 (6 bases). The CDR3 totals 13 residues. Trimming removed 5 bases from V and 6 bases from J, with 11 bases in between. Germline CDR1 is MNHEY and CDR2 is SVGEGT. This CDR3 reads CASSTGWGNIQYF. CDR3 coding DNA: TGTGCCAGCAGTACAGGGTGGGGAAACATTCAGTACTTC.

The chain carries TRBV9 and TRBJ1-1; tentatively, D is TRBD1 (6 bases). Germline lookup yields CDR1 SGDLS and CDR2 YYNGEE. V was clipped by 0 bases and J by 6 bases, with 12 bases between them. The CDR3 contains 14 residues. CDR3 nucleotide sequence: TGTGCCAGCAGCGTAGGGGGGACACTCGCTGAAGCTTTCTTT. Protein product: CASSVGGTLAEAFF.

This sequence joins TRBV7-8 and TRBJ2-1; TRBD2 matches 10 bases. CDR1 and CDR2 (germline): SGHVS, FQNEAQ. The CDR3 has 16 amino acids. The ends lost 1 base at V and 6 bases at J; junction bases unmatched: 6. The CDR3 loop reads CASSLDTSGAPNEQFF. In nucleotides, the CDR3 is TGTGCCAGCAGCTTAGATACTAGCGGGGCACCCAATGAGCAGTTCTTC.

The chain uses TRBV21-1 and TRBJ1-2; TRBD1, the D gene given by the table, was not confirmed from the DNA. TRBV21-1 has pseudogene status. The length of the CDR3 is 14 residues. The CDR3 DNA reads TGTGCCAGCAGCAAAATGGACAACCCCTATGGCTACACCTTC. Its translation is CASSKMDNPYGYTF.

The chain recombines TRBV7-2 with TRBJ1-1; D may be TRBD1 (5 bases). V was pared by 2 bases and J by 5 bases, with 15 bases between. The CDR3 length is 15 residues. The germline gives CDR1 SGHTA, CDR2 FQGNSA. The CDR3: CASSLISSEGTEAFF. CDR3 in DNA: TGTGCCAGCAGCTTAATCTCCAGCGAGGGGACTGAAGCTTTCTTT.

The rearrangement links TRBV29-1 to TRBJ1-6; D gene uncertain. The V gene lost 4 bases and the J gene lost 7 bases, with 17 bases spanning the gap. Germline V lookup: CDR1 SQVTM, CDR2 ANQGSEA. There are 15 residues in the CDR3. The CDR3 coding sequence is TGCAGCGTTGGTGATGCAGTATCGGGAAATTCACCCCTCCACTTT. Translation gives CSVGDAVSGNSPLHF.

The J gene is TRBJ2-5, the V gene TRBV6-5; the D gene is possibly TRBD2 (6 bases). The V gene's germline CDR1 is MNHEY and CDR2 SVGAGI. The V and J ends lost 6 bases and 4 bases respectively, with 18 bases between them. This CDR3 contains 15 residues. The CDR3 DNA is TGTGCCAGCAGCCGGGGGATAGGCCTCGGAGAGACCCAGTACTTC. It translates to CASSRGIGLGETQYF.

This chain connects TRBV29-1 to TRBJ1-1; possibly TRBD1 for D (5 bases). V was clipped by 6 bases and J by 4 bases, with 21 bases between them. Germline values: CDR1 SQVTM, CDR2 ANQGSEA. CDR3 size: 15 residues. The CDR3 coding sequence is TGCAGCGTAACAGGTTATGACACACAATCCACTGAAGCTTTCTTT. Its translation: CSVTGYDTQSTEAFF.

The chain employs TRBV5-1 and TRBJ2-7; D is tentatively TRBD1 or TRBD2 (5 bases each). This CDR3 region has 14 residues. Germline V gene sequence: CDR1 SGHRS, CDR2 YFSETQ. With 4 bases removed from V and 0 bases from J, the gap between germline ends came to 11 bases. Here the CDR3 DNA reads TGCGCCAGCAGCCGGGACGGACCCTCCTACGAGCAGTACTTC. Translation gives CASSRDGPSYEQYF.

The rearrangement links TRBV6-6 to TRBJ1-4; D possibly corresponds to TRBD1 (6 bases). Per the germline V gene, CDR1 is MNHNY and CDR2 is SVGAGI (reference sequence). The CDR3 sequence is 14 residues long. V was pared by 5 bases and J by 4 bases, with 11 bases between. The CDR3 bases are TGTGCCAGCAGTGCGACAGGACTTAATGAAAAACTGTTTTTT. Translation: CASSATGLNEKLFF.

V gene TRBV7-2 combines with J gene TRBJ1-3, with D perhaps matching TRBD1 (6 bases). The CDR3 length is 15 residues. The germline CDR1 and CDR2 sequences are SGHTA and FQGNSA. V gave up 4 bases and J gave up 9 bases, with 19 bases separating them. The CDR3 sequence: CASSSPRQGQGTIYF. CDR3 coding DNA: TGTGCCAGCAGCTCCCCCCGGCAGGGGCAAGGCACCATATATTTT.

This clone was counted a single time. The V and J genes are TRBV10-1 and TRBJ2-2; 9 bases agree with TRBD1. Per germline, CDR1 WNHNN and CDR2 SYGVQD (reference sequence). This CDR3 is 17 amino acids long. J was trimmed by 6 bases and V by 2 bases; bases with no gene match: 10. The CDR3 DNA sequence: TGCGCCAGCAGTGAGATTTACAGGGGGCGCGGGGCCGGGGAGCTGTTTTTT. Protein product: CASSEIYRGRGAGELFF.

This chain links TRBV4-1 with TRBJ2-5; 7 bases are a match to TRBD1. Germline loops: CDR1 MGHRA, CDR2 YSYEKL. The CDR3 is 16 residues long. The ends lost 0 bases at V and 1 base at J; junction bases unmatched: 5. The DNA of the CDR3 is TGCGCCAGCAGCCAAGAATCCCGGGACAGCCAAGAGACCCAGTACTTC. Protein sequence: CASSQESRDSQETQYF.

The rearrangement links TRBV30 to TRBJ2-6; D is possibly TRBD2 (5 bases). This CDR3 contains 14 residues. CDR1 GTSNPN and CDR2 SVGIG come from the germline V gene (reference sequence). The V and J ends lost 6 bases and 2 bases respectively, with 11 bases between them. The CDR3 DNA follows: TGTGCCTGTGGAGGTGGGGCTGGGGCCAACGTCCTGACTTTC. Protein sequence: CACGGGAGANVLTF.

This clone was picked up one time. The chain carries TRBV1 and TRBJ2-4; whether TRBD2, the table's D call, matches the DNA was not checked. TRBV1 is a pseudogene locus. The CDR3 is 18 residues long. The CDR3 bases are TGCACCAGCAGCCAAGATCCTAGCGGGGGCCTATCCAAAAACATTCAGTACTTC. Encoded protein: CTSSQDPSGGLSKNIQYF.

This chain joins TRBV4-3 and TRBJ1-3; D not certain. The CDR3 contains 16 residues. V lost 0 bases and J 0 bases, leaving 9 bases between the germline ends. Per germline, CDR1 LGHNA and CDR2 YSLEER. CDR3 residues: CASSQDRYSSGNTIYF. The CDR3 region has the DNA TGCGCCAGCAGCCAAGACAGGTACAGCTCTGGAAACACCATATATTTT.

The chain combines TRBV11-3 with TRBJ2-3; D gene unclear. This CDR3 contains 15 residues. Germline assignment: CDR1 SGHNT and CDR2 YENEEA. V lost 3 bases, J lost 3 bases, and 13 bases lay in between. CDR3 DNA sequence: TGTGCCAGCAGCTTGGACGGTGGAAGGACAGATACGCAGTATTTT. Its protein product is CASSLDGGRTDTQYF.

The chain has TRBV11-3 and TRBJ1-1; TRBD1 matches at 8 bases. The CDR3 is made up of 15 amino acids. Per the germline V gene, CDR1 is SGHNT and CDR2 is YENEEA. Trimming cost V 3 bases and J 1 base; bases outside gene matches: 4. Written as DNA, the CDR3 is TGTGCCAGCAGCTTGAGCGGACAGGGGAACACTGAAGCTTTCTTT. It codes for CASSLSGQGNTEAFF.

The chain carries TRBV7-3 and TRBJ2-3; D may be TRBD2 (5 bases). V was cut by 5 bases and J by 3 bases, with 15 bases left in between. Germline CDR1 SGHTA, CDR2 FQGTGA. The CDR3 consists of 15 residues. This CDR3 is CASSPLQAATDTQYF. The CDR3 DNA is TGTGCCAGCAGCCCCCTCCAAGCGGCGACAGATACGCAGTATTTT.

The chain employs TRBV5-4 and TRBJ2-5, with D perhaps matching TRBD1 (7 bases). The CDR3 spans 14 residues. The germline V gene encodes CDR1 SGHNT and CDR2 YYREEE (reference sequence). Trimming cost V 1 base and J 5 bases, with 12 bases left between them. The CDR3 DNA reads as TGTGCCAGCAGCTTGAAGACAGGGAGGGAGACCCAGTACTTC. This encodes CASSLKTGRETQYF.

V usage is TRBV11-1 and J usage is TRBJ2-5, with 7 nucleotides matching TRBD1. The trim removed 1 base at V and 5 bases at J, leaving 4 bases unmatched. The CDR3 has 14 residues. The germline V gene has CDR1 SGHAT and CDR2 FQDESV (reference sequence). CDR3 region: CASSLVDRDETQYF. The DNA of the CDR3 is TGTGCCAGCAGCTTAGTAGACAGGGACGAGACCCAGTACTTC. Full variable domain (outside the CDR3, taken from reference TRBV11-1 and TRBJ2-5): EAEVAQSPRYKITEKSQAVAFWCDPISGHATLYWYRQILGQGPELLVQFQDESVVDDSQLPKDRFSAERLKGVDSTLKIQPAELGDSAMYLCASSLVDRDETQYFGPGTRLLVL.